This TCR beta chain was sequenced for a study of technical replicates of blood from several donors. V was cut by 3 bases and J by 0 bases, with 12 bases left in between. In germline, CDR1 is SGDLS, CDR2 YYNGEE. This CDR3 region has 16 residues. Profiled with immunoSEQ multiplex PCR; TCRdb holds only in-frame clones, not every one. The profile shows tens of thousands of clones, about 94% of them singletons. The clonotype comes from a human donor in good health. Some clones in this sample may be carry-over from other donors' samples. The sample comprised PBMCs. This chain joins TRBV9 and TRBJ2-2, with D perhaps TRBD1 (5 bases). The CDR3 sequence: CASSAQGRTNTGELFF. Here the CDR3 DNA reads TGTGCCAGCAGCGCCCAGGGAAGGACGAACACCGGGGAGCTGTTTTTT.